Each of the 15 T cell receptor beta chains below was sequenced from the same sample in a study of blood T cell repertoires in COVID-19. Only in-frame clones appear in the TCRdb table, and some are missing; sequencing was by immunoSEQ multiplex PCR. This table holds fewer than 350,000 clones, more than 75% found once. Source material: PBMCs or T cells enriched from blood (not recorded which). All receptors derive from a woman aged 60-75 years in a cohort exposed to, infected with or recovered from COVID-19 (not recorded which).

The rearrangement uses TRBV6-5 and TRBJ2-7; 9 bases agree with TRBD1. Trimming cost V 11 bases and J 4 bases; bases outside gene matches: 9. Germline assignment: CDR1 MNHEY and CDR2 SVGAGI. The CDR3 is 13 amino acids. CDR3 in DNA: TGTGCCCTCAAAGGGGGGACAGGGTACGAGCAGTACTTC. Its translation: CALKGGTGYEQYF.

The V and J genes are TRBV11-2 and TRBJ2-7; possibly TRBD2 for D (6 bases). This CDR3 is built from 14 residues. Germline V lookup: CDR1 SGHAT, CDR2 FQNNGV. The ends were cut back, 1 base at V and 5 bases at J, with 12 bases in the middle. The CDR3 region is CASSLVAGRNEQYF. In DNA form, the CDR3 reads TGTGCCAGCAGCTTAGTTGCAGGGAGGAACGAGCAGTACTTC.

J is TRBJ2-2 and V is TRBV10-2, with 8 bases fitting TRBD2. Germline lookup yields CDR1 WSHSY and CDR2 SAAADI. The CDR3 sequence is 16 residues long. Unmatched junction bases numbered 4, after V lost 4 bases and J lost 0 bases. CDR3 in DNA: TGCGCCAGCAGTGTCTCTAGCGGGCCGAACACCGGGGAGCTGTTTTTT. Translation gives CASSVSSGPNTGELFF.

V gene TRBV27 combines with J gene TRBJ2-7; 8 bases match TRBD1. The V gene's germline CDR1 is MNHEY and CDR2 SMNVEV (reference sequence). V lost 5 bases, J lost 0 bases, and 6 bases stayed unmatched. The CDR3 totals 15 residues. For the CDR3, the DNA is TGTGCCAGCAGTCTCCTGGACAGGGACTCCTACGAGCAGTACTTC. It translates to CASSLLDRDSYEQYF.

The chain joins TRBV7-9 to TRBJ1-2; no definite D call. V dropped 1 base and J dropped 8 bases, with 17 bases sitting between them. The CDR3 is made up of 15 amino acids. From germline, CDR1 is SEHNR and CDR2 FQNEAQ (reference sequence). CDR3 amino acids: CASSLEVRSLGGYTF. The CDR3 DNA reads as TGTGCCAGCAGCTTAGAAGTCAGGTCCCTCGGAGGCTACACCTTC.

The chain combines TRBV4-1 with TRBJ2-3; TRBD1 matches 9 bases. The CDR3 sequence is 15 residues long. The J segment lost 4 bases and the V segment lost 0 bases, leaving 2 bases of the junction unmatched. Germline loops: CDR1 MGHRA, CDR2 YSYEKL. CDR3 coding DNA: TGCGCCAGCAGCCAAGACGACAGGGGGGCAGATACGCAGTATTTT. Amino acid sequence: CASSQDDRGADTQYF.

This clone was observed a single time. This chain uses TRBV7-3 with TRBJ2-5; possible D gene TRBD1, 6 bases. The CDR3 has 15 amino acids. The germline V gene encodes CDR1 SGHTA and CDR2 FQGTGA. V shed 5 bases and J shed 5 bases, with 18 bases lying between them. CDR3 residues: CASSALQGSWETQYF. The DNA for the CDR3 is TGTGCCAGCAGCGCCCTACAGGGATCGTGGGAGACCCAGTACTTC. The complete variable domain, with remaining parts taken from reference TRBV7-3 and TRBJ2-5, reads GAGVSQTPSNKVTEKGKYVELRCDPISGHTALYWYRQSLGQGPEFLIYFQGTGAADDSGLPNDRFFAVRPEGSVSTLKIQRTERGDSAVYLCASSALQGSWETQYFGPGTRLLVL.

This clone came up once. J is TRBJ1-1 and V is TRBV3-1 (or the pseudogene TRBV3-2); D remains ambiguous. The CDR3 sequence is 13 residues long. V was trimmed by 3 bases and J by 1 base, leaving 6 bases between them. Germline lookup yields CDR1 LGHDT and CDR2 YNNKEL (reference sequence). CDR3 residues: CASSQGTNTEAFF. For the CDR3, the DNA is TGTGCCAGCAGCCAGGGCACGAACACTGAAGCTTTCTTT.

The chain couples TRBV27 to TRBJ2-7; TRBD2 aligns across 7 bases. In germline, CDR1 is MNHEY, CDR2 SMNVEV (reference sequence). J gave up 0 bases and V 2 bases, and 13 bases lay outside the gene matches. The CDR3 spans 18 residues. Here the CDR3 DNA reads TGTGCCAGCAGTTTAAAACGGCCCTGGGGGGGGAGCTCCTACGAGCAGTACTTC. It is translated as CASSLKRPWGGSSYEQYF.

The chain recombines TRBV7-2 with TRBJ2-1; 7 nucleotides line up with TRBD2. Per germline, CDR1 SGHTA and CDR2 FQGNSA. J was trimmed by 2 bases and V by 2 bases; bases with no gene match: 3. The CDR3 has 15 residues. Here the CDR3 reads CASSLSGGPYNEQFF. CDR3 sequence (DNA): TGTGCCAGCAGCTTATCGGGAGGACCCTACAATGAGCAGTTCTTC.

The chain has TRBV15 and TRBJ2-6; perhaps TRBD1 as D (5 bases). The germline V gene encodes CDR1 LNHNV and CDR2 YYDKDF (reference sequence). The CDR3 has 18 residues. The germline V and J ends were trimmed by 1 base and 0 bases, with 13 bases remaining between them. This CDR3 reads CATSRGSQGLSGANVLTF. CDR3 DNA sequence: TGTGCCACCAGCAGAGGTAGTCAGGGCCTCTCTGGGGCCAACGTCCTGACTTTC.

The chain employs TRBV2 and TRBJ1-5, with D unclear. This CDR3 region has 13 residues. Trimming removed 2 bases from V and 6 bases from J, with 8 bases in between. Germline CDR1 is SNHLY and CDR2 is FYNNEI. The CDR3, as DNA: TGTGCCAGCAGTGAATTTTCAGTTCAGCCCCAGCATTTT. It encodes CASSEFSVQPQHF.

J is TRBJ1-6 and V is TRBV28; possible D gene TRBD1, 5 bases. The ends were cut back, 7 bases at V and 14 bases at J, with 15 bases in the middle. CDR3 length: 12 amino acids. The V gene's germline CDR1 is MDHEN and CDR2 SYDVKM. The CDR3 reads CASTERGFTLHF. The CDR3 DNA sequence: TGTGCCAGCACGGAGCGGGGGTTTACCCTCCACTTT.

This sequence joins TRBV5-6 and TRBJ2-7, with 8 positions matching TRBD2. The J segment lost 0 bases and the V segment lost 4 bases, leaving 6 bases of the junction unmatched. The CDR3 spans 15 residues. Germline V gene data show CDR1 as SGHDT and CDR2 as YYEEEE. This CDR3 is CASSRLLAVSYEQYF. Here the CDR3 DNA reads TGTGCCAGCAGCAGACTACTAGCGGTCTCCTACGAGCAGTACTTC.

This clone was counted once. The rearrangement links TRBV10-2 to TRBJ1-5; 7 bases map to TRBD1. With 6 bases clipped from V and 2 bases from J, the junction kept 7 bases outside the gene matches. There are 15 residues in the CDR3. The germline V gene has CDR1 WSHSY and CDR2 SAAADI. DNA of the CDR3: TGCGCCAGCAGCCCGGACAGGAGGGGCAATCAGCCCCAGCATTTT. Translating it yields CASSPDRRGNQPQHF.